The rows below give T cell receptor beta chains drawn from one sample of a study of monozygotic twins with inflammatory bowel disease. TCRdb reanalyzed the 5' RACE reads, giving one entry per CDR3 protein sequence and no DNA. The sample includes about 330,000 distinct CDR3 sequences. The sample consisted of blood. The receptor source for this set is a human donor with ulcerative colitis or Crohn's disease, or a healthy co-twin of an affected twin (not recorded which). Both conserved end residues are part of each CDR3.

v_gene	j_gene	CDR3aa
TRBV5-1	TRBJ1-4	CASSYTGTGYEKLFF
TRBV28	TRBJ2-2	CASSIFPGGTGELFF
TRBV29-1	TRBJ2-7	CSVEAGGISYEQYF
TRBV5-1	TRBJ2-6	CASSSTGSGANVLTF
TRBV12-3/TRBV12-4	TRBJ1-5	CASSLTGEGQPQHF
TRBV5-6	TRBJ1-2	CASSPDRRGYTF
TRBV2	TRBJ1-4	CASIPLGREKLFF
TRBV20-1	TRBJ1-5	CSARVPGGWQGNQPQHF
TRBV7-2	TRBJ1-2	CASSLAKPYTGGYYGYTF
TRBV9	TRBJ2-5	CASSGVGETQYF
TRBV28	TRBJ2-5	CASSLSRGDSRETQYF
TRBV5-1	TRBJ2-4	CASSLVSGGGRSIQYF
TRBV24-1	TRBJ2-1	CATNRENGEQFF
TRBV20-1	TRBJ1-1	CSAILPGRSSMNTEAFF
TRBV7-9	TRBJ2-7	CASSLGTSGGYEQYF
TRBV18	TRBJ1-2	CASSPGQGAYYGYTF